The T cell receptor beta chain under discussion was sequenced for a study of technical replicates of blood from a few donors. Repertoires were generated with immunoSEQ multiplex PCR, while TCRdb's copy carries only in-frame clones and drops some. This table has approximately 73,000 clones, around 96% appearing once. The source material was T cells isolated from PBMCs. The clonotype was recovered from a human donor in good health.

In nucleotides, the CDR3 is TGTGCCAGCAGCTTAACGGGACAGGGCTCCTACGAGCAGTACTTC. Translating it yields CASSLTGQGSYEQYF. The chain joins TRBV7-2 to TRBJ2-7, with 9 bases aligning to TRBD1. V trimming: 2 bases; J trimming: 0 bases; junction bases outside the gene matches: 2. Germline CDR1 SGHTA, CDR2 FQGNSA. CDR3 length: 15 residues.